This T cell receptor (beta chain) was observed in a study of early T cells in non-severe SARS-CoV-2 infection. On the study more broadly: Unsorted whole-blood RNA was sequenced in bulk, leaving chains unpaired.

CDR1 is MDHEN and CDR2 is SYDVKM in the germline V gene. This CDR3 is 15 amino acids long. The V end was cut by 3 bases, the J end by 6 bases, with 12 bases between. Separate cDNA molecules each had unique molecular identifiers attached to them. TCRdb ran MiXCR on the 5' RACE reads and lists one entry per CDR3 protein. The sample lists 75,000 to 95,000 distinct CDR3 sequences, around 16% seen once, with around 4.9% in the top ten. The chain employs TRBV28 and TRBJ1-6, with D perhaps matching TRBD1 (6 bases). The sample consisted of whole blood, taken at baseline. This clonotype was sampled from an adult who was a healthcare worker with PCR-confirmed SARS-CoV-2 infection or an uninfected control (not recorded which). The CDR3 bases are TGTGCCAGCAGTTTGGACAGCCTGTCTAATTCACCCCTCCACTTT. Its translation: CASSLDSLSNSPLHF.